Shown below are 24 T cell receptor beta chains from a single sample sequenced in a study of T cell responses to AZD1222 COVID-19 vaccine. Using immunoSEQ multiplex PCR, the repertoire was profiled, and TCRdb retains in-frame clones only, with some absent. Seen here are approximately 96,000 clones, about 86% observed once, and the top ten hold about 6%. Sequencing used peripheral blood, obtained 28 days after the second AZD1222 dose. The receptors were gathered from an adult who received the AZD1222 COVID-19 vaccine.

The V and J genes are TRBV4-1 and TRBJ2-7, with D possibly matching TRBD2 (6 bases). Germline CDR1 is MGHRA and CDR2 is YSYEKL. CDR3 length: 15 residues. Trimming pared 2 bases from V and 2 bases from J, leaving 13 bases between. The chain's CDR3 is CASSQSSPGAYEQYF. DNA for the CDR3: TGCGCCAGCAGCCAATCGTCCCCGGGGGCCTACGAGCAGTACTTC.

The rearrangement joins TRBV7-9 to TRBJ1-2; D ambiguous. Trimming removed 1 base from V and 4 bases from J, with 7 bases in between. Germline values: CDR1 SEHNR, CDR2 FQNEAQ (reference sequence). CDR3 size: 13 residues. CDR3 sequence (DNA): TGTGCCAGCAGCTTAGGGGCAAGCTATGGCTACACCTTC. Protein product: CASSLGASYGYTF.

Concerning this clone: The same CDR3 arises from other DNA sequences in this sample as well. The CDR3 DNA follows: TGTGCCAGCAGCTTAGGATGGAACACTGAAGCTTTCTTT. Translated: CASSLGWNTEAFF. This chain connects TRBV7-2 to TRBJ1-1; no firm D call. The V gene lost 1 base and the J gene lost 1 base, with 4 bases spanning the gap. From germline, CDR1 is SGHTA and CDR2 FQGNSA. The CDR3 is 13 residues long.

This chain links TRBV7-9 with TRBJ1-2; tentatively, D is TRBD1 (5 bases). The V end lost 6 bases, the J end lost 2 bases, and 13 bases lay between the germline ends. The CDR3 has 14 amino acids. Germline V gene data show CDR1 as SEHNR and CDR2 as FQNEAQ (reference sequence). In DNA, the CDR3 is TGTGCCAGCAGGGGAACAGGCCACAACTATGGCTACACCTTC. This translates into CASRGTGHNYGYTF.

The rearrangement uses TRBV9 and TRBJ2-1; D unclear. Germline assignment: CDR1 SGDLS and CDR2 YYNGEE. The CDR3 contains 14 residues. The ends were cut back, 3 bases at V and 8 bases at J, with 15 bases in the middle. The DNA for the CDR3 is TGTGCCAGCAGCGCCGCCAGGCCCTTCGATGAGCAGTTCTTC. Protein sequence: CASSAARPFDEQFF.

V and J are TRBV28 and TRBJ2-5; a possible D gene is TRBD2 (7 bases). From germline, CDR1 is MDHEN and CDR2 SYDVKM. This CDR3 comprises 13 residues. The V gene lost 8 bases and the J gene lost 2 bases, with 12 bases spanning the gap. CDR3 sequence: CASQRGGQETQYF. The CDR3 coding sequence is TGTGCCAGCCAGAGGGGGGGGCAAGAGACCCAGTACTTC.

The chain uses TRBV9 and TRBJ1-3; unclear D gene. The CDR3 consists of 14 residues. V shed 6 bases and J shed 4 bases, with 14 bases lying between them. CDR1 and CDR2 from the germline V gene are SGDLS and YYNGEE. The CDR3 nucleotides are TGTGCCAGCAACCCGACGGATTACGGAAACACCATATATTTT. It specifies CASNPTDYGNTIYF.

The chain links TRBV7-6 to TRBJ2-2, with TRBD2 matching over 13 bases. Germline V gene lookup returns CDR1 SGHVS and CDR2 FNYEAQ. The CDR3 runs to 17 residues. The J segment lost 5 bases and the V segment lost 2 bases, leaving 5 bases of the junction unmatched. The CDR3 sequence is CASSLTGLAGETGELFF. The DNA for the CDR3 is TGTGCCAGCAGCTTAACAGGACTAGCGGGAGAGACCGGGGAGCTGTTTTTT.

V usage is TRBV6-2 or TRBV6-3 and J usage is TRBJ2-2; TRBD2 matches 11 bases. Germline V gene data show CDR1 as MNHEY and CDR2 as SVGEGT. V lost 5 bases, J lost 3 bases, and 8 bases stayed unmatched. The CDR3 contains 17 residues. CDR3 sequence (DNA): TGTGCCAGCAGTGCCGCACTAGCGGGAGTAGACACCGGGGAGCTGTTTTTT. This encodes CASSAALAGVDTGELFF.

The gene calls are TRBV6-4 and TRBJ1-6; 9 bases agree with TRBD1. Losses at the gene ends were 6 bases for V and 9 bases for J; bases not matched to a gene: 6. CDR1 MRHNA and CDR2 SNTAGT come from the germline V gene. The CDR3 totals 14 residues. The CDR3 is CASSRDREGSPLHF. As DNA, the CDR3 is TGTGCCAGCAGCCGGGACAGGGAGGGTTCACCCCTCCACTTT.

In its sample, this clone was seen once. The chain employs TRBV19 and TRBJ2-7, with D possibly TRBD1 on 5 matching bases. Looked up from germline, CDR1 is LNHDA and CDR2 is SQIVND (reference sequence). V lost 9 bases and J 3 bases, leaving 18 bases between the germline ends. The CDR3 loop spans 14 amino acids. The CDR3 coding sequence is TGTGCCAGCGCCCAACAGGACGGGTACTACGAGCAGTACTTC. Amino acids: CASAQQDGYYEQYF.

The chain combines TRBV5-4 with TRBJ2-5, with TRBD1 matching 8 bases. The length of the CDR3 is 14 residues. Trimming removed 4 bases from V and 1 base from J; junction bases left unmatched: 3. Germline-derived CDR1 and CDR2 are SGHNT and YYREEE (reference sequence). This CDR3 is CASSLRGPQETQYF. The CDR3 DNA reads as TGTGCCAGCAGCCTCAGGGGGCCCCAAGAGACCCAGTACTTC.

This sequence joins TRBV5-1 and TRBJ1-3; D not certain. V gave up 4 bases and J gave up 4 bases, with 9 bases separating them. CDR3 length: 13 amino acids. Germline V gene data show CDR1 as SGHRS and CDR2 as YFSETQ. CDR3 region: CASSPTLGNTIYF. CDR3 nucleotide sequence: TGCGCCAGCAGCCCAACTCTCGGAAACACCATATATTTT.

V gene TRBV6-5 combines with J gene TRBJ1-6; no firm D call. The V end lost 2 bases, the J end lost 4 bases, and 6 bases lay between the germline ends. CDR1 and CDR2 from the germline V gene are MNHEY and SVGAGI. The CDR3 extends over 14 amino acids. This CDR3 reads CASSYTPYNSPLHF. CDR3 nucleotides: TGTGCCAGCAGTTACACCCCTTATAATTCACCCCTCCACTTT.

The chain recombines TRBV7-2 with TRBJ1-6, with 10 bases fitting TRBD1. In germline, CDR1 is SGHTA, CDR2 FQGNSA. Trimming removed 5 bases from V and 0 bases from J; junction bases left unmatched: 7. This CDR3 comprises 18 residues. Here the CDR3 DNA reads TGTGCCAGCAGCCCGGACAGGGGGGGGAGCTCCTATAATTCACCCCTCCACTTT. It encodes CASSPDRGGSSYNSPLHF.

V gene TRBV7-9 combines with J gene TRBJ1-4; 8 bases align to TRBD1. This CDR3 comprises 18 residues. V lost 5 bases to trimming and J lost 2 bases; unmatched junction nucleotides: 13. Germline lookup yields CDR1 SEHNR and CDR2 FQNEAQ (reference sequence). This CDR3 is CASSPTRGAGGTNEKLFF. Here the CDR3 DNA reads TGTGCCAGCAGCCCGACCAGGGGGGCAGGGGGCACTAATGAAAAACTGTTTTTT.

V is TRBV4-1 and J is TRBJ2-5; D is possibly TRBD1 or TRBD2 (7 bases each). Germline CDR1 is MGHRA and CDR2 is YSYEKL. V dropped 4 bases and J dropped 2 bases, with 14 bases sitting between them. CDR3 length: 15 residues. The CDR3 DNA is TGCGCCAGCAGCCGAACGCAGGGGGGGCAAGAGACCCAGTACTTC. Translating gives CASSRTQGGQETQYF.

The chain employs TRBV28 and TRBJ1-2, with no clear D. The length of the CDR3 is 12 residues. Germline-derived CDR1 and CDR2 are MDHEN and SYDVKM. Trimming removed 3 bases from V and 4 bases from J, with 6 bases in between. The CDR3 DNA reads TGTGCCAGCAGTTTTCAGTCCTATGGCTACACCTTC. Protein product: CASSFQSYGYTF.

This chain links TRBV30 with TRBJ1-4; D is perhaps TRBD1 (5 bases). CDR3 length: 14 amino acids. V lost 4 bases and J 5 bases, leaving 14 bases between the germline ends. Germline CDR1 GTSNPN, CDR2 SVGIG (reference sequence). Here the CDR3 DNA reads TGTGCCTGGAATACAGGTTACTCCAATGAAAAACTGTTTTTT. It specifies CAWNTGYSNEKLFF.

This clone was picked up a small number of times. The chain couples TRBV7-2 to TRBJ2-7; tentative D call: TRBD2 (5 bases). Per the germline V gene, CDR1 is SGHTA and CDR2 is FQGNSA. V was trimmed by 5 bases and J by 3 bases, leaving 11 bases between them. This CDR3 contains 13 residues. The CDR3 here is CASSLWRNYEQYF. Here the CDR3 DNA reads TGTGCCAGCAGCCTCTGGAGGAACTACGAGCAGTACTTC.

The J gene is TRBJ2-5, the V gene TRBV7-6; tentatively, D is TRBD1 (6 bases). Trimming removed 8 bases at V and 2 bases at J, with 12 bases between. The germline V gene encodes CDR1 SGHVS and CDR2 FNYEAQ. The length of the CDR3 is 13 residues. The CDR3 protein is CASGGQGQETQYF. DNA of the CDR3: TGTGCCAGCGGGGGCCAGGGACAAGAGACCCAGTACTTC.

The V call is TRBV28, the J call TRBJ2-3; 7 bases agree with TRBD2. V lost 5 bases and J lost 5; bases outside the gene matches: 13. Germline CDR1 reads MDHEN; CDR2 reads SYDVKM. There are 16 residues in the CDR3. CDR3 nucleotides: TGTGCCAGCAGTCAACGGACTAGGAGGTTAGGAGATACGCAGTATTTT. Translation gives CASSQRTRRLGDTQYF.

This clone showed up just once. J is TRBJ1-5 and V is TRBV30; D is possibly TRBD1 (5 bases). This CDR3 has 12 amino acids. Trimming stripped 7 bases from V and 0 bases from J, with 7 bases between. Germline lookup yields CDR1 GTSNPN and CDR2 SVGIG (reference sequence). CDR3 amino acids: CASRGSNQPQHF. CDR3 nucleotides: TGTGCCTCGAGGGGTAGCAATCAGCCCCAGCATTTT.

As DNA, the CDR3 is TGCGCCAGCAGCTCAAGGGGCAGGGGTACGGAGGAGCTGTTTTTT. Its protein product is CASSSRGRGTEELFF. This rearrangement joins TRBV5-1 to TRBJ2-2; D perhaps matches TRBD1 (6 bases). V shed 3 bases and J shed 10 bases, with 19 bases lying between them. Looked up from germline, CDR1 is SGHRS and CDR2 is YFSETQ. The CDR3 length is 15 residues.